This is a list of T cell receptor beta chains from one sample in a study of spatial heterogeneity in lung cancer. Via MiXCR, TCRdb re-called the 5' RACE reads, giving one row per CDR3 protein. The sample carries around 9,700 distinct CDR3 sequences, over 6% recorded once. The source material was PBMCs, sampled at surgery. Source of these receptors: a male donor with early-stage non-small cell lung cancer. CDR3s leave out the opening cysteine and the closing phenylalanine or tryptophan.

j_gene	v_gene	CDR3aa
TRBJ2-7	TRBV3-1	ASSLDRAGEQY
TRBJ2-7	TRBV27	ASSTRFGSYEQY
TRBJ2-2	TRBV7-9	ASSSEGWTGELF
TRBJ2-3	TRBV7-3	ASSLGVQGGTDTQY
TRBJ2-4	TRBV12-3/TRBV12-4	ASSPAGAAKNIQY
TRBJ2-6	TRBV28	ASATGASGANVLT
TRBJ2-1	TRBV14	ASSGGSSYNEQF
TRBJ2-5	TRBV28	ASKVQGAGGTQY
TRBJ2-2	TRBV12-3/TRBV12-4	ASRDGMNTGELF
TRBJ2-7	TRBV2	ASSVQGASLGEQY
TRBJ2-2	TRBV4-1	ASSPGTGPNTGELF
TRBJ2-5	TRBV4-1	ASSQDNLNTFQETQY
TRBJ2-1	TRBV7-2	ASSLDLGGNYNEQF
TRBJ2-7	TRBV6-5	ASSYSFGIGDEQY
TRBJ1-1	TRBV10-1	ASSESGAAEAF